Following are 24 T cell receptor beta chains from one sample sequenced in a study of blood T cells in healthy people across ages. It was with a sample-barcoded 5' primer and a J-beta primer mix that a second PCR of about 6 to 12 cycles was run. One entry per CDR3 protein results from TCRdb running MiXCR on the 5' RACE reads. The sample shows about 1.4 million distinct CDR3 sequences, roughly 59% of them seen only once. The material sequenced was blood. The receptors were gathered from a man younger than 35 in good health.

The rearrangement uses TRBV29-1 and TRBJ1-1; D remains ambiguous. The CDR3 is 11 residues long. Trimming cost V 4 bases and J 2 bases, with 5 bases left between them. Germline-derived CDR1 and CDR2 are SQVTM and ANQGSEA. DNA of the CDR3: TGCAGCGTTGGGATTAACACTGAAGCTTTCTTT. Its translation: CSVGINTEAFF.

This clonotype was observed once. The chain is built from TRBV21-1 and TRBJ1-1; the table's TRBD1 call for D was not verified on the DNA. TRBV21-1 is a known pseudogene. The CDR3 length is 17 residues. The CDR3 loop reads CASSKNRTGVAFTEAFF. CDR3 nucleotides: TGTGCCAGCAGCAAAAACCGGACAGGGGTGGCGTTCACTGAAGCTTTCTTT.

This clonotype was seen a handful of times. The gene calls are TRBV4-2 and TRBJ2-1; D is unclear. V lost 0 bases and J 0 bases, leaving 9 bases between the germline ends. Looked up from germline, CDR1 is LGHNA and CDR2 is YNFKEQ. CDR3 length: 16 residues. CDR3 coding DNA: TGTGCCAGCAGCCAAGATTCCCGAGACTCCTACAATGAGCAGTTCTTC. It codes for CASSQDSRDSYNEQFF.

The rearrangement uses TRBV6-5 and TRBJ2-1, with D perhaps matching TRBD1 (5 bases). The V and J ends lost 4 bases and 3 bases respectively, with 13 bases between them. Germline V gene data show CDR1 as MNHEY and CDR2 as SVGAGI. The CDR3 is 15 amino acids. The CDR3 sequence is CASSLQDPGYNEQFF. The CDR3 nucleotides read TGTGCCAGCAGTTTACAGGACCCTGGCTACAATGAGCAGTTCTTC.

This clonotype was found a few times. The chain uses TRBV10-3 and TRBJ1-6; D is undetermined. Germline-derived CDR1 and CDR2 are ENHRY and SYGVKD. This CDR3 is built from 16 residues. The germline V and J ends were trimmed by 6 bases and 0 bases, with 12 bases remaining between them. The CDR3 loop reads CAIREHESSYNSPLHF. CDR3 sequence (DNA): TGTGCCATCAGGGAACACGAAAGCTCCTATAATTCACCCCTCCACTTT.

This clonotype was seen just once. V usage is TRBV21-1 and J usage is TRBJ2-5; the table's D call, TRBD2, was not checked against the DNA. TRBV21-1 is a known pseudogene. CDR3 size: 15 residues. CDR3 amino acids: CASSNEREPQETRYF. The CDR3 DNA reads TGTGCCAGCAGCAATGAAAGGGAGCCCCAAGAGACCCGGTACTTC.

The genes are TRBV3-1 and TRBJ2-3, with TRBD1 as a possible D gene (5 bases). This CDR3 region has 17 residues. CDR1 LGHDT and CDR2 YNNKEL come from the germline V gene (reference sequence). V lost 0 bases to trimming and J lost 2 bases, with 15 bases between them. The CDR3 is CASSQEVDRRNTDTQYF. CDR3 nucleotide sequence: TGTGCCAGCAGCCAAGAAGTAGACAGACGGAACACAGATACGCAGTATTTT.

This chain joins TRBV20-1 and TRBJ1-6; 7 bases are a match to TRBD1. Germline lookup yields CDR1 DFQATT and CDR2 SNEGSKA (reference sequence). This CDR3 is 15 amino acids long. J gave up 7 bases and V 4 bases, and 10 bases lay outside the gene matches. CDR3 in amino acids: CSAIFQGGENSPLHF. DNA of the CDR3: TGCAGTGCTATTTTTCAGGGGGGTGAGAATTCACCCCTCCACTTT.

This chain links TRBV14 with TRBJ2-7, with TRBD1 as a possible D gene (6 bases). Trimming removed 4 bases at V and 2 bases at J, with 12 bases between. The germline CDR1 and CDR2 sequences are SGHDN and FVKESK. The CDR3 totals 14 residues. CDR3 nucleotides: TGTGCCAGCAGCCCCCGGACAGTTCCCTACGAGCAGTACTTC. This codes for CASSPRTVPYEQYF.

The chain couples TRBV4-1 to TRBJ1-1, with D maybe TRBD1 (5 bases). This CDR3 is 18 amino acids long. Germline CDR1 is MGHRA and CDR2 is YSYEKL. V was shortened by 1 base and J by 4 bases, with 22 bases between the two germline ends. CDR3 in amino acids: CASSQGYLLRGSSTEAFF. The CDR3 region has the DNA TGCGCCAGCAGCCAAGGGTACCTTCTCCGGGGGAGTAGCACTGAAGCTTTCTTT.

This clonotype was counted only a few times. The CDR3 is CSARFQAYEQYF. The CDR3 coding sequence is TGCAGTGCTAGGTTTCAGGCGTACGAGCAGTACTTC. J is TRBJ2-7 and V is TRBV20-1; D is unresolved. The germline V and J ends were trimmed by 3 bases and 4 bases, with 10 bases remaining between them. The CDR3 sequence is 12 residues long. The germline gives CDR1 DFQATT, CDR2 SNEGSKA (reference sequence).

The V call is TRBV24-1, the J call TRBJ2-3, with unresolved D. Germline assignment: CDR1 KGHDR and CDR2 SFDVKD. Trimming shortened V by 10 bases and J by 4 bases, and 8 bases separated the two germline ends. This CDR3 contains 11 residues. This CDR3 reads CATKLADTQYF. As DNA, the CDR3 is TGTGCCACGAAACTGGCAGATACGCAGTATTTT.

The V gene is TRBV5-8, the J gene TRBJ2-5, with 7 bases identical to TRBD2. This CDR3 has 16 residues. J was trimmed by 5 bases and V by 0 bases; bases with no gene match: 10. The germline V gene encodes CDR1 SGHTS and CDR2 YDEGEE. The CDR3: CASSLARGEAEETQYF. The CDR3 DNA reads TGTGCCAGCAGCTTGGCTCGGGGGGAAGCTGAGGAGACCCAGTACTTC.

Only one count was recorded for this clonotype. The chain is built from TRBV18 and TRBJ2-2; the D is unclear. Trimming shortened V by 4 bases and J by 8 bases, and 8 bases separated the two germline ends. This CDR3 spans 12 amino acids. Per the germline V gene, CDR1 is KGHSH and CDR2 is LQKENI. In DNA form, the CDR3 reads TGTGCCAGCTCACGGGAACCGGGGGAGCTGTTTTTT. This codes for CASSREPGELFF.

Worth noting for this clonotype: At one of its ends the junction is not consistent with the germline gene, which may arise from a read error. The CDR3 DNA reads as TGTGCCAGCACCACCCAGGGGAACACTAAAGCTTTCTTT. Amino acid sequence: CASTTQGNTKAFF. V is TRBV12-3 or TRBV12-4 and J is TRBJ1-1; D may be TRBD1 (6 bases). This CDR3 has 13 residues.

V usage is TRBV7-9 and J usage is TRBJ2-7; 7 bases fit TRBD1. CDR3 length: 17 amino acids. Trimming at V came to 3 bases and at J to 3 bases, leaving 14 bases not matched to a gene. Germline-derived CDR1 and CDR2 are SEHNR and FQNEAQ (reference sequence). In DNA form, the CDR3 reads TGTGCCAGCAGCTTCAGGTCCATCGGGGACAGTCTCTACGAGCAGTACTTC. This translates into CASSFRSIGDSLYEQYF.

The chain links TRBV18 to TRBJ2-6; the D is unclear. The CDR3 consists of 17 residues. The germline V and J ends were trimmed by 2 bases and 0 bases, with 11 bases remaining between them. CDR1 KGHSH and CDR2 LQKENI come from the germline V gene. DNA of the CDR3: TGTGCCAGCTCACCATATGGACGGAGCTCTGGGGCCAACGTCCTGACTTTC. It specifies CASSPYGRSSGANVLTF.

The CDR3 coding sequence is TGTGCCACCAAGGCGGTTGACCAGTACTTC. Translating it yields CATKAVDQYF. The chain joins TRBV6-2 or TRBV6-3 to TRBJ2-7; the D is unclear. V dropped 10 bases and J dropped 10 bases, with 14 bases sitting between them. The CDR3 runs 10 residues. Germline values: CDR1 MNHEY, CDR2 SVGEGT.

The genes are TRBV20-1 and TRBJ2-2, with 10 bases lining up with TRBD2. The junction had 2 bases not matched to a gene; V was cut back by 6 bases and J by 1 base. This CDR3 is built from 14 residues. CDR1 DFQATT and CDR2 SNEGSKA come from the germline V gene (reference sequence). Here the CDR3 reads CSARTSGNTGELFF. The CDR3 nucleotides read TGCAGTGCGCGGACTAGCGGGAACACCGGGGAGCTGTTTTTT.

V is TRBV6-2 or TRBV6-3 and J is TRBJ2-1; D ambiguous. Germline assignment: CDR1 MNHEY and CDR2 SVGEGT. The CDR3 loop spans 15 amino acids. V was shortened by 4 bases and J by 0 bases, with 10 bases between the two germline ends. The DNA of the CDR3 is TGTGCCAGCAGTTGGGAAGCTGCCTCCTACAATGAGCAGTTCTTC. This sequence encodes CASSWEAASYNEQFF.

V usage is TRBV5-6 and J usage is TRBJ1-1; D gene uncertain. Germline values: CDR1 SGHDT, CDR2 YYEEEE. Trimming pared 0 bases from V and 0 bases from J, leaving 18 bases between. CDR3 size: 18 residues. CDR3 bases: TGTGCCAGCAGCTTGGGAAGGCCCCTAGGGAGGATGAACACTGAAGCTTTCTTT. It encodes CASSLGRPLGRMNTEAFF.

Turning to this clonotype: A far larger clone is off by one base, so a read error is likely. The chain uses TRBV5-1 and TRBJ2-7; D call uncertain. V was pared by 0 bases and J by 4 bases, with 2 bases between. The CDR3 is 11 amino acids. Germline loops: CDR1 SGHRS, CDR2 YFSETQ. In nucleotides, the CDR3 is TGCGCCAGCAGCTTGGAATACGAGCAGTACGTC. Translation: CASSLEYEQYV.

V usage is TRBV4-1 and J usage is TRBJ1-2, with 10 bases that match TRBD1. The CDR3 loop spans 15 amino acids. The germline V gene has CDR1 MGHRA and CDR2 YSYEKL. Germline trimming cut 2 bases from V and 7 bases from J; bases unmatched to any gene: 7. CDR3 bases: TGCGCCAGCAGCCAACTGGGACAGGGGAATGCTGGCTACACCTTC. It codes for CASSQLGQGNAGYTF.

The rearrangement uses TRBV4-1 and TRBJ2-1; TRBD2 aligns across 14 bases. The CDR3 spans 17 residues. The germline V gene encodes CDR1 MGHRA and CDR2 YSYEKL. The J segment lost 10 bases and the V segment lost 0 bases, leaving 8 bases of the junction unmatched. The CDR3 nucleotides read TGCGCCAGCAGCCAAGACCCGACTAGCGGGGGGGCAAAGGAGCAGTTCTTC. Translating gives CASSQDPTSGGAKEQFF.